This entry describes one T cell receptor beta chain. The data belong to a study of T cell changes during pregnancy in multiple sclerosis. Clones were sequenced by immunoSEQ multiplex PCR, and TCRdb holds only the in-frame ones, with some missing. The repertoire holds approximately 74,000 clones, around 92% seen once, with approximately 2.2% in the top ten. The material was peripheral blood, obtained before pregnancy. The TCR sequence derives from a female donor with multiple sclerosis, enrolled in a pregnancy study.

CDR3 sequence reads: CASSLGRAHNEQFF. The CDR3 DNA follows: TGTGCCAGCAGCTTAGGGCGGGCCCACAATGAGCAGTTCTTC. The rearrangement uses TRBV7-2 and TRBJ2-1; D might be TRBD2 (5 bases). The ends were cut back, 1 base at V and 5 bases at J, with 9 bases in the middle. The CDR3 consists of 14 residues. Looked up from germline, CDR1 is SGHTA and CDR2 is FQGNSA.